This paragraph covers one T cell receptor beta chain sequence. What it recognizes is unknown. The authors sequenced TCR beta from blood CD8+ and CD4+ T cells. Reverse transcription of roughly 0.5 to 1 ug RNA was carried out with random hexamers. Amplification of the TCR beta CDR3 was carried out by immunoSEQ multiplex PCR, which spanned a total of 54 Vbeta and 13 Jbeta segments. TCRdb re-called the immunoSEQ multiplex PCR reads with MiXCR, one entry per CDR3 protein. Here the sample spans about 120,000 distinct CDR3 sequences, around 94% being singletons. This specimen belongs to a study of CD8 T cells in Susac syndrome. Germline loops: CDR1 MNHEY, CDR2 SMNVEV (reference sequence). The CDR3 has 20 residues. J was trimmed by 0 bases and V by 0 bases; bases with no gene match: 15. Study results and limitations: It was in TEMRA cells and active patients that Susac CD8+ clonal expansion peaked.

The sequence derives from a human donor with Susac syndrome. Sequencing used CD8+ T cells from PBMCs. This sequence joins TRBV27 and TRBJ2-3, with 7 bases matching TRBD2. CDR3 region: CASSLSVPASGPPSTDTQYF. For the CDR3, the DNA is TGTGCCAGCAGTTTATCGGTTCCGGCTAGCGGACCTCCTAGCACAGATACGCAGTATTTT.